This T cell receptor (beta chain) was documented in a study of molecular identifiers for immune sequencing clone quantification. The germline CDR1 and CDR2 sequences are SGHVS and FNYEAQ. The CDR3 extends over 15 amino acids. Trimming left V 1 base short and J 6 bases short, with 16 bases between. TCRdb itself ran the PCR reads through MiXCR, one entry per CDR3 protein. The data show approximately 550,000 distinct CDR3 sequences, over 20% seen once. The rearrangement uses TRBV7-6 and TRBJ2-7, with a tentative D call TRBD1 (7 bases). The sequenced material came from naive CD8+ T cells from blood, with Jurkat cell RNA spiked in. Subset reported: FACS-sorted CD8+CD4-CCR7+CD45RA+ naive T cells. This TCR derives from a human donor in good health. Some libraries in this study had Jurkat cell RNA spiked in. Written as DNA, the CDR3 is TGTGCCAGCAGCTTAGATGTCCAGGGGGGACGCGAGCAGTACTTC. The encoded protein is CASSLDVQGGREQYF.